One sample yielded the 10 T cell receptor beta chains listed below, sequenced in a study of blood T cell repertoires in COVID-19. The method was immunoSEQ multiplex PCR; TCRdb's version includes in-frame clones alone and lacks a portion of them. The table lists around 150,000 clones, roughly 87% of them singletons. Sequenced: PBMCs or T cells enriched from blood (not recorded which). All receptors come from a middle-aged man who had recovered from COVID-19.

This sequence joins TRBV4-1 and TRBJ2-1, with 9 bases identical to TRBD2. The J segment lost 6 bases and the V segment lost 0 bases, leaving 15 bases of the junction unmatched. CDR1 MGHRA and CDR2 YSYEKL come from the germline V gene. This CDR3 comprises 19 residues. The CDR3 spells CASSQDQGGRASITNEQFF. As DNA, the CDR3 is TGCGCCAGCAGCCAAGATCAAGGCGGGAGGGCGTCTATCACCAATGAGCAGTTCTTC.

The V and J genes are TRBV5-5 and TRBJ1-6; TRBD1 aligns across 11 bases. This CDR3 is built from 16 residues. The germline V gene encodes CDR1 SGHKS and CDR2 YYEKEE (reference sequence). Trimming cost V 4 bases and J 7 bases; bases outside gene matches: 7. CDR3 nucleotides: TGTGCCAGCAGCCACGGACAGGGGGCTTACAATTCACCCCTCCACTTT. Amino acid sequence: CASSHGQGAYNSPLHF.

This chain links TRBV5-6 with TRBJ1-4; 9 nucleotides line up with TRBD1. This CDR3 has 14 residues. V was pared by 4 bases and J by 8 bases, with 6 bases of the junction left unmatched. CDR1 SGHDT and CDR2 YYEEEE come from the germline V gene. The CDR3 loop is CASSLGGTGEKLFF. CDR3 DNA sequence: TGTGCCAGCAGCCTGGGTGGGACAGGGGAAAAACTGTTTTTT.

The rearrangement links TRBV28 to TRBJ1-6; D is perhaps TRBD1 (6 bases). CDR1 is MDHEN, CDR2 SYDVKM, per germline. CDR3 length: 16 residues. V lost 6 bases and J 5 bases, leaving 17 bases between the germline ends. CDR3 nucleotides: TGTGCCAGCAGGGCGTCGGACAGAGGGCATAATTCACCCCTCCACTTT. Amino acids: CASRASDRGHNSPLHF.

J is TRBJ1-2 and V is TRBV28, with a weak D call TRBD1 (5 bases). Deletions cut 7 bases from V and 4 bases from J, with 13 bases between. CDR1 and CDR2 (germline): MDHEN, SYDVKM. The CDR3 has 13 residues. The CDR3 is CASTLGGFYGYTF. As DNA, the CDR3 is TGTGCCAGCACCCTGGGGGGGTTCTATGGCTACACCTTC.

This chain uses TRBV19 with TRBJ1-6; perhaps TRBD1 as D (6 bases). CDR3 size: 16 residues. V dropped 2 bases and J dropped 3 bases, with 11 bases sitting between them. CDR1 and CDR2 from the germline V gene are LNHDA and SQIVND (reference sequence). CDR3: CASSIKTGRYNSPLHF. In DNA form, the CDR3 reads TGTGCCAGTAGTATAAAGACAGGACGCTATAATTCACCCCTCCACTTT.

The CDR3 region is CASRAYSAGELFF. CDR3 DNA: TGTGCCAGCAGGGCTTACAGTGCCGGGGAGCTGTTTTTT. This chain joins TRBV7-9 and TRBJ2-2; unclear D gene. The CDR3 extends over 13 amino acids. V lost 6 bases and J 6 bases, leaving 11 bases between the germline ends. The germline V gene has CDR1 SEHNR and CDR2 FQNEAQ (reference sequence). Combining the CDR3 with reference TRBV7-9 and TRBJ2-2 gives the whole variable domain DTGVSQNPRHKITKRGQNVTFRCDPISEHNRLYWYRQTLGQGPEFLTYFQNEAQLEKSRLLSDRFSAERPKGSFSTLEIQRTEQGDSAMYLCASRAYSAGELFFGEGSRLTVL.

This clone was seen just once. J is TRBJ1-5 and V is TRBV7-8, with TRBD1 matching over 7 bases. Germline CDR1 and CDR2: SGHVS and FQNEAQ. Trimming took 0 bases from V and 3 from J; bases not matched to a gene: 8. CDR3 length: 17 amino acids. The CDR3 nucleotides are TGTGCCAGCAGCTTAGCGCTGGACAGGTTCGACAATCAGCCCCAGCATTTT. Protein: CASSLALDRFDNQPQHF.

This sequence joins TRBV28 and TRBJ2-7, with TRBD2 as a possible D gene (6 bases). Germline CDR1 is MDHEN and CDR2 is SYDVKM. Trimming took off 3 bases at V and 4 bases at J, with 16 bases between the two ends. The CDR3 has 15 residues. This chain's CDR3 is CASSLGGSDWYEQYF. The CDR3 nucleotides read TGTGCCAGCAGTTTGGGGGGTTCTGATTGGTACGAGCAGTACTTC.

The CDR3: CASSTGVSRLETQYF. Written as DNA, the CDR3 is TGTGCCAGTAGTACGGGGGTTAGCAGATTAGAGACCCAGTACTTC. The chain uses TRBV19 and TRBJ2-5; tentatively, D is TRBD2 (6 bases). Germline-derived CDR1 and CDR2 are LNHDA and SQIVND (reference sequence). This CDR3 contains 15 residues. Trimming took 4 bases from V and 4 from J, leaving 16 bases between them.